A selection of T cell receptor beta chains follows, all from one sample in a study of blood T cell repertoires in COVID-19. Repertoires were generated with immunoSEQ multiplex PCR, while TCRdb's copy carries only in-frame clones and drops some. The sample carries fewer than 65,000 clones, approximately 79% recorded once. The sequenced sample consisted of peripheral blood. The receptors here all came from an older man with acute or convalescent COVID-19. The CDR3 runs from the conserved cysteine through the conserved F or W. D genes are given only for firm matches. The size of a clone is reported for some rows only, either as once, few or many, or as a class for expanded clones.

D gene	clone size	V gene	J gene	CDR3 protein	CDR3 DNA
-	few	TRBV5-4	TRBJ1-3	CASSSGNTIYF	TGTGCCAGCAGCTCAGGAAACACCATATATTTT
-	-	TRBV1	TRBJ1-2	CTSSQVRDPYGYTF	TGCACCAGCAGCCAAGTCCGGGATCCCTATGGCTACACCTTC
-	once	TRBV9	TRBJ1-1	CASSVGIGQNTEAFF	TGTGCCAGCAGCGTGGGAATTGGACAAAACACTGAAGCTTTCTTT
TRBD1	once	TRBV7-9	TRBJ1-2	CASSPIGNRGIYGYTF	TGTGCCAGCAGCCCTATCGGAAACAGGGGGATCTATGGCTACACCTTC
-	-	TRBV5-1	TRBJ2-7	CASKGVSLAFEQYF	TGCGCCAGTAAGGGGGTCAGCCTCGCCTTCGAGCAGTACTTC
TRBD1	few	TRBV5-1	TRBJ1-2	CASSSDRGYGYTF	TGCGCCAGCAGCTCCGACAGGGGCTATGGCTACACCTTC
TRBD2	few	TRBV15	TRBJ2-3	CATSRDGGETDTQYF	TGTGCCACCAGCAGAGATGGGGGGGAGACAGATACGCAGTATTTT
-	-	TRBV12-5	TRBJ1-5	CASGPTGYQPQHF	TGTGCTAGTGGTCCCACAGGTTATCAGCCCCAGCATTTT
-	-	TRBV5-1	TRBJ1-4	CASGLGATNEKLFF	TGCGCCAGCGGTCTCGGGGCAACTAATGAAAAACTGTTTTTT
-	-	TRBV9	TRBJ2-7	CASSPDGTSSYEQYF	TGTGCCAGCAGCCCGGACGGCACTAGCTCCTACGAGCAGTACTTC
TRBD1	-	TRBV10-3	TRBJ1-1	CAISGGSTEAFF	TGTGCCATCTCAGGGGGGTCCACTGAAGCTTTCTTT
-	-	TRBV18	TRBJ2-7	CASSPRVPGEQYF	TGTGCCAGCTCACCCCGGGTTCCTGGGGAGCAGTACTTC
-	-	TRBV7-2	TRBJ1-1	CASRLNWNTEAFF	TGTGCCAGCAGACTCAATTGGAACACTGAAGCTTTCTTT
-	-	TRBV4-3	TRBJ2-7	CASSQSRGQHYEQYF	TGCGCCAGCAGCCAAAGTCGGGGACAACACTACGAGCAGTACTTC
TRBD1	-	TRBV11-2	TRBJ1-1	CASSLERGRTEAFF	TGTGCCAGCAGCTTAGAGAGGGGGCGGACTGAAGCTTTCTTT
TRBD1	-	TRBV11-3	TRBJ1-1	CASSLGTGSLGTEAFF	TGTGCCAGCAGCTTAGGGACAGGGTCTCTCGGCACTGAAGCTTTCTTT
-	few	TRBV6-1	TRBJ1-3	CASSDRSHGNTIYF	TGTGCCAGCAGTGACAGGTCTCATGGAAACACCATATATTTT
-	-	TRBV2	TRBJ2-4	CASLAVNIQYF	TGTGCCAGCTTGGCGGTGAACATTCAGTACTTC
TRBD2	-	TRBV11-3	TRBJ2-1	CASSLDGGLAGGPSYNEQFF	TGTGCCAGCAGCTTAGACGGAGGACTAGCGGGGGGGCCGTCCTACAATGAGCAGTTCTTC
TRBD1	-	TRBV15	TRBJ2-7	CATSRTGTGSFEQYF	TGTGCCACCAGCAGAACCGGGACAGGGTCTTTCGAGCAGTACTTC
TRBD2	-	TRBV29-1	TRBJ2-1	CSVEGSSGRTYNEQFF	TGCAGCGTGGAAGGATCTAGCGGGAGAACCTACAATGAGCAGTTCTTC
TRBD1	few	TRBV19	TRBJ1-5	CASSMGQANQPQHF	TGTGCCAGTAGTATGGGACAGGCGAATCAGCCCCAGCATTTT
TRBD1	-	TRBV5-4	TRBJ2-3	CASSWDRGADTQYF	TGTGCCAGCAGCTGGGACAGAGGGGCAGATACGCAGTATTTT